The sample holds many counts of the clone carrying this T cell receptor beta chain. Its matching antigen is unknown. CDR1 is SNHLY, CDR2 FYNNEI, per germline. CDR3 length: 15 amino acids. V lost 2 bases and J lost 4; bases outside the gene matches: 4. All unsorted peripheral T cells were captured because whole blood was used without fractionation. This sample is part of a study of HIV-infected patients and healthy controls. Study outcomes and limitations: Mean usage of eight alpha and eight beta V genes differed significantly in HIV-infected patients versus controls. When repertoires were size-matched, rare events in HIV-infected data became overweighted. CMV-associated CDR3s mostly grew nonsignificantly during therapy, while HIV-associated CDR3s declined significantly. Significantly higher mean Gini indices appeared in HIV-infected repertoires, possibly reflecting oligoclonality.

Alpha and beta constant-region primers primed reverse transcription of approximately 460 ng RNA. Alpha and beta chain libraries were made separately by chain-specific third strand synthesis with multiplexing indices. TCRdb recomputed calls from the 5' RACE reads with MiXCR, one row per CDR3 protein. The data contain roughly 14,000 distinct CDR3 sequences, roughly 7.5% of them singletons. The chain uses TRBV2 and TRBJ2-3; TRBD2 aligns across 9 bases. Sequenced sample: blood. The receptor comes from an adult in good health. The CDR3 protein is CASSETTSGPDTQYF. The CDR3 region has the DNA TGTGCCAGCAGTGAAACGACTAGCGGACCAGATACGCAGTATTTT.